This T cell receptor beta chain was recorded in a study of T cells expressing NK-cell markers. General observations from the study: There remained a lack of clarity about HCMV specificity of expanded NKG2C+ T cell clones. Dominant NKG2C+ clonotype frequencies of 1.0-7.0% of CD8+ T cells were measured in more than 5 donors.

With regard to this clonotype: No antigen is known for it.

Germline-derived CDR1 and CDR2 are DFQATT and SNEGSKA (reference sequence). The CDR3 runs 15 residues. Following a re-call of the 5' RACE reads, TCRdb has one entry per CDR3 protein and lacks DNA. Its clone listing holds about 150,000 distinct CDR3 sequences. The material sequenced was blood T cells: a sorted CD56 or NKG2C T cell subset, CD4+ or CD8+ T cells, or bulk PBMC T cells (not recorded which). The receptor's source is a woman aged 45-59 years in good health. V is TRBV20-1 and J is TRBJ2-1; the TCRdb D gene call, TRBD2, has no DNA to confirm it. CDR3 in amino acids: CSARDFSLAGNEQFF.